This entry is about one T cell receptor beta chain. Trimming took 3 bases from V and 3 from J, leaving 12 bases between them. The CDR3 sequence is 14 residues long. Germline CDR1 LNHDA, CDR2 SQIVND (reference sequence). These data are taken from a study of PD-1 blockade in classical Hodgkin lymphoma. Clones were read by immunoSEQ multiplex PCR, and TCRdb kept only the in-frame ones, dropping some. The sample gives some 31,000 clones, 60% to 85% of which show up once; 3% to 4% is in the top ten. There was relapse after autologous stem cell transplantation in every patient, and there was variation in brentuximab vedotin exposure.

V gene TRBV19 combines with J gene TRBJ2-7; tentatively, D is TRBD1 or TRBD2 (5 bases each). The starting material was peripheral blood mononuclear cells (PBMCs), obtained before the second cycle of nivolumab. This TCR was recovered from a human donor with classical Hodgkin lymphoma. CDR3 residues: CASSIRDPGYEQYF. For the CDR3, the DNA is TGTGCCAGTAGTATCAGGGACCCGGGCTACGAGCAGTACTTC. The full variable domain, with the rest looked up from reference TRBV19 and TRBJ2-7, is DGGITQSPKYLFRKEGQNVTLSCEQNLNHDAMYWYRQDPGQGLRLIYYSQIVNDFQKGDIAEGYSVSREKKESFPLTVTSAQKNPTAFYLCASSIRDPGYEQYFGPGTRLTVT.